A selection of T cell receptor beta chains follows, all from one sample in a study of cytomegalovirus exposure and HLA in healthy donors. The repertoire was sequenced with immunoSEQ multiplex PCR; TCRdb's copy has only in-frame clones and lacks some. The sample includes under 150,000 clones, about three quarters seen only once; the top ten take less than 3.5%. Sequencing input: PBMCs. All receptors come from a human donor in good health. The CDR3 runs from the conserved cysteine through the conserved F or W. The D gene is left open where the match is weak. Not all rows give a size; the values are once, few, many and, for expanded clones, a class.

size	D	V	J	DNA	CDR3
-	-	TRBV9	TRBJ2-7	TGTGCCAGCAGCGTAGAAATCGTACAGGGCGAGCAGTACTTC	CASSVEIVQGEQYF
-	TRBD2	TRBV11-2	TRBJ2-7	TGTGCCAGCAGCCGACCAACGGGAGGTGCCTACGAGCAGTACTTC	CASSRPTGGAYEQYF
-	-	TRBV7-9	TRBJ1-2	TGTGCCAGCGACCCCCCAGGGGAAGGGTCGGGGTATGGCTACACCTTC	CASDPPGEGSGYGYTF
-	-	TRBV15	TRBJ1-2	TGTGCCACCAGCAGAGCCCCCAGCAGGGAGGGACCTTATGGCTACACCTTC	CATSRAPSREGPYGYTF
-	TRBD1	TRBV10-3	TRBJ2-1	TGTGCCATCAGTGATGGGGCGAGGGGGCACCGCAATGAGCAGTTCTTC	CAISDGARGHRNEQFF
few	-	TRBV30	TRBJ1-2	TGTGCCTGGAGTGCGGCCAGAGGTGGCTACACCTTC	CAWSAARGGYTF
-	TRBD1	TRBV5-4	TRBJ1-3	TGTGCCAGCAGCGTCGGGACAGGTGCAGGAAACACCATATATTTT	CASSVGTGAGNTIYF
-	-	TRBV28	TRBJ2-5	TGTGCCAGCAGCCGGGGTGGACCCCAAGAGACCCAGTACTTC	CASSRGGPQETQYF
-	-	TRBV5-6	TRBJ1-2	TGTGCCAGCAGCCTGAGACAGAGCCTTAACTATGGCTACACCTTC	CASSLRQSLNYGYTF
few	TRBD2	TRBV7-2	TRBJ2-7	TGTGCCAGCAGCTTAGTCCCAATAACTAGCGTCTCAAGCTCCTACGAGCAGTACTTC	CASSLVPITSVSSSYEQYF
-	-	TRBV6-5	TRBJ2-3	TGTGCCAGCAGTTACGGGCAGGCTAGCCCAGATACGCAGTATTTT	CASSYGQASPDTQYF
-	-	TRBV5-5	TRBJ1-6	TGTGCCAGCAGACACAGGGTAGATAATTCACCCCTCCACTTT	CASRHRVDNSPLHF
few	-	TRBV2	TRBJ2-7	TGTGCCAGCGAGGGTTCGGCGTACGAGCAGTACTTC	CASEGSAYEQYF
few	-	TRBV28	TRBJ1-2	TGTGCCAGCAGCACAGGGCATACTAACTATGGCTACACCTTC	CASSTGHTNYGYTF
few	TRBD2	TRBV11-2	TRBJ2-2	TGTGCCAGCAGCTGGATGACTAGCGGGTCCTACACCGGGGAGCTGTTTTTT	CASSWMTSGSYTGELFF
many	-	TRBV10-3	TRBJ2-7	TGTGGCGCCGGGAACGGCGGGTACTACGAGCAGTACTTC	CGAGNGGYYEQYF
-	-	TRBV9	TRBJ2-3	TGTGCCAGCAGCGCCCGGGAGGATACGCAGTATTTT	CASSAREDTQYF
-	TRBD2	TRBV14	TRBJ2-1	TGTGCCAGCACCGGGGGGGCCAATGAGCAGTTCTTC	CASTGGANEQFF
-	TRBD1	TRBV30	TRBJ1-2	TGTGCCTGGAGGGACAGGGGGCGATTAGATGGCTACACCTTC	CAWRDRGRLDGYTF
few	-	TRBV6-1	TRBJ2-5	TGTGCCAGCAGTGAAGGGCAGGGCATCCTCCAAGAGACCCAGTACTTC	CASSEGQGILQETQYF
few	-	TRBV4-3	TRBJ1-4	TGCGCCAGCAGCCCCCGGGGAGGGTTAACTAATGAAAAACTGTTTTTT	CASSPRGGLTNEKLFF
few	-	TRBV7-2	TRBJ2-7	TGTGCCAGCAGCTTAATCCCTAGCGACTACGAGCAGTACTTC	CASSLIPSDYEQYF
-	-	TRBV27	TRBJ1-6	TGTGCCAGCAGGCCCGGACAGTTCCGCTATTCACCCCTCCACTTT	CASRPGQFRYSPLHF
few	-	TRBV5-4	TRBJ1-2	TGTGCCAGCAGCTTGGCCTCAGGGGCCGCCTATGGCTACACCTTC	CASSLASGAAYGYTF
-	-	TRBV10-1	TRBJ1-1	TGCGCCAGCAGGGGGCCGGTTCCGGGCACTGAAGCTTTCTTT	CASRGPVPGTEAFF
-	TRBD2	TRBV11-3	TRBJ2-1	TGTGCCAGCAGCCGACCTAGCGGGGGGGCCGGTGAGCAGTTCTTC	CASSRPSGGAGEQFF
-	-	TRBV14	TRBJ2-6	TGTGCCAGCAGCCAAGAAGTCATTAGCTCTGGGGCCAACGTCCTGACTTTC	CASSQEVISSGANVLTF
few	TRBD1	TRBV6-6	TRBJ2-7	TGTGCCAGCAGTTACGGGACAGGGATCTCCTACGAGCAGTACTTC	CASSYGTGISYEQYF
-	TRBD1	TRBV6-1	TRBJ2-7	TGTGCCAGCAAGGGACAGGACTCCTACGAGCAGTACTTC	CASKGQDSYEQYF
-	-	TRBV30	TRBJ1-1	TGTGCCTGGACTCGGGGTACTGAAGCTTTCTTT	CAWTRGTEAFF
-	TRBD2	TRBV5-4	TRBJ2-7	TGTGCCAGCAGCTTCGGGACTAGAGCCTACGAGCAGTACTTC	CASSFGTRAYEQYF
-	-	TRBV11-2	TRBJ2-3	TGTGCCAGCAGCGCGCTGATCGGGGTACGGACAGATACGCAGTATTTT	CASSALIGVRTDTQYF
-	TRBD2	TRBV5-1	TRBJ2-7	TGCGCCAGCAGCCCTAATGTGGGGGGGACCTACGAGCAGTACTTC	CASSPNVGGTYEQYF
-	TRBD2	TRBV7-8	TRBJ2-1	TGTGCCAGCAGCTTAAGGGGCGGGAGCTCCTACAATGAGCAGTTCTTC	CASSLRGGSSYNEQFF
-	-	TRBV28	TRBJ1-4	TGTGCCAGCAGCCCGGGGGGGGGTGGTGAAAAACTGTTTTTT	CASSPGGGGEKLFF
-	TRBD2	TRBV5-6	TRBJ2-7	TGTGCCAGCAGCTTACCTAGCGGGGGTGGCTACGAGCAGTACTTC	CASSLPSGGGYEQYF
-	-	TRBV4-1	TRBJ2-7	TGCGCCAGCAGCCAAGATAGGGAGGGGGACGAGCAGTACTTC	CASSQDREGDEQYF
-	TRBD1	TRBV4-1	TRBJ1-5	TGCGCCAGCAGCCAGGACAGGGGGGACCAGCCCCAGCATTTT	CASSQDRGDQPQHF
few	-	TRBV9	TRBJ2-1	TGTGCCAGCAGCCCCCGATCCGACAGGTACAATGAGCAGTTCTTC	CASSPRSDRYNEQFF
few	TRBD1	TRBV14	TRBJ1-2	TGTGCCAGCAGTCCCGGGACAGGGTCTTATGGCTACACCTTC	CASSPGTGSYGYTF
-	-	TRBV5-1	TRBJ2-5	TGCGCCAGCAGGATCCTAGCTGGGGAGACCCAGTACTTC	CASRILAGETQYF
few	TRBD2	TRBV27	TRBJ2-1	TGTGCCAGCAGAAGACTAGCGGACCTTTACAATGAGCAGTTCTTC	CASRRLADLYNEQFF
-	-	TRBV2	TRBJ2-2	TGTGCCAGCAGTGAAGTCGTGAACACCGGGGAGCTGTTTTTT	CASSEVVNTGELFF
-	TRBD2	TRBV4-3	TRBJ2-7	TGCGCCAGCAGCCAAGATACGGAGACTAGCGGGGTCTACGAGCAGTACTTC	CASSQDTETSGVYEQYF
few	-	TRBV7-3	TRBJ1-2	TGTGCCAGCAGCTTTCTGAGGGTAACCTATGGCTACACCTTC	CASSFLRVTYGYTF